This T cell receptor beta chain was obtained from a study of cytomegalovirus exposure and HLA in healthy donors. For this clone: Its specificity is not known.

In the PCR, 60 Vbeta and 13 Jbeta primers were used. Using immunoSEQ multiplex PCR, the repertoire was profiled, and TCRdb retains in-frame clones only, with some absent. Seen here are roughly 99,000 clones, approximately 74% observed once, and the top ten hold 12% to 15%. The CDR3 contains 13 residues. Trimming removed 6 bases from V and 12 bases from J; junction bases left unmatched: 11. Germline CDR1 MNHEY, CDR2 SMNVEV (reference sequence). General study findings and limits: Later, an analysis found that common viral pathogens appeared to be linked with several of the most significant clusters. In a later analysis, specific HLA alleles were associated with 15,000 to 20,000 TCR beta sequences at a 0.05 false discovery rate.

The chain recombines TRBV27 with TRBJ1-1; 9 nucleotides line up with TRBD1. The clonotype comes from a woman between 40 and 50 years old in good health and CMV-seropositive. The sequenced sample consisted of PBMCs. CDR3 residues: CASSPSRDRVTFF. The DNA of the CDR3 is TGTGCCAGCAGCCCTTCCCGGGACAGGGTAACTTTCTTT.